This TCR beta chain was captured in a study of shared clonotypes between healthy human individuals (TCRdb year 2020). A note on the overall study: Three men and a couple of women, aged 18 to 49 years, made up the cohort. For each donor, three plates each were used for CD4 naive and CD4 memory, two plates were used for CD8 naive, and one plate was used for CD8 memory. To increase sequencing depth and limit assay-specific biases, different laboratories used diverse techniques to prepare libraries and sequence TCR repertoires. Each donor's leukapheresis produced roughly between roughly 0.85 and 9.5 billion PBMCs. The study deeply sequenced blood TCR repertoires of five healthy adults to estimate repertoire size and the extent of clonotype sharing between individuals.

This clone was picked up a small number of times. Which antigen it targets is not known. The sample holds no much larger clone one base away, and base qualities are not on file. The research as a whole found: Because the study included only a small number of donors, the genetic and exposure-history diversity represented was limited. Rarefaction of sorted-subset datasets indicated incomplete sequencing despite the large sequencing depth. Estimated clonotype richness was generally larger for naive than for memory subsets. Sampling was restricted to blood, and TCR repertoires in tissue are likely to differ from TCR repertoires in blood. Compared with non-shared clonotypes, the clonotypes found in all four sorted-subset donors had higher generation probabilities. Across a few donors, approximately 4.6% of naive CD4, around 3.5% of naive CD8, 2% to 2.5% of memory CD4, and under 0.45% of memory CD8 clonotypes were shared. Pairwise subsampling indicated that sequencing depth was expected to affect the degree of clonotype sharing among donors.

The donors were healthy, HIV-negative adults with no recently reported acute infections or vaccinations. Every donor was a Caucasian adult residing in Nashville, Tennessee, USA. CD4+ T cells were enriched through magnetic negative selection, after which naive cells were positively selected on CD45RA and the remaining negative fraction served as the memory subset. Blood was collected by leukapheresis, and PBMCs were isolated by Ficoll-Histopaque density gradient centrifugation and then cryopreserved in liquid nitrogen vapor phase. Analytical flow cytometry was used to check the purity and quantity of every magnetically sorted T cell population. Each sorted fraction had its genomic DNA isolated and then quantified by UV absorbance on a Nanodrop 2000c. Using the deep immunoSEQ assay, multiplex PCR amplified TCR CDR3 regions from genomic DNA. Genomic DNA extracted from each cell subset was distributed evenly over all wells of several immunoSEQ 96-well plates, and each plate served as one replicate. For sorted subsets, about 210 ng of genomic DNA, equivalent to about 30,000 T cell genomes, went into each replicate PCR. Purified libraries were quantified with a Qubit 3.0 fluorometer, sized on a Bioanalyzer 2100, and re-quantified with the KAPA Library Quantification kit. Every immunoSEQ 96-well plate was sequenced on a separate single-read 150-cycle Illumina NextSeq 550 flow cell. In the original analysis: Because the immunoSEQ output included only junctional sequences and no quality scores, the filtering could not be the same as the filtering used for full-length reads. Sequences were annotated with PyIR, a Python wrapper for IgBLAST v1.9, using IMGT germline references to assign V/J genes and CDR3. Reads were filtered out if the reads had weak V/J assignments (E-value above 1e-6), no CDR3, stop codons, out-of-frame junctions, or ambiguous translated residues. V3J clonotypes were defined as sequences sharing an identical inferred V gene, J gene, and CDR3 amino acid sequence. Percentage overlap between repertoires was computed as shared unique clonotypes divided by the size of the smaller repertoire. RTK rarefaction, the Chao1 estimator, and Recon v2.1 estimates of unobserved clonotypes were used to assess repertoire richness. For all TCRbeta clonotypes obtained by the gDNA method from a few donors, generation probabilities were computed with OLGA. Sourced from immuneACCESS, this table was stored by TCRdb with only in-frame sequences that have V and J called. A share of the clones is absent; for the studies checked, an unresolved V gene accounts for under half, and the remainder has no known explanation. The V and J calls and clone size were taken over from that table, and D and trimming were inferred from the DNA. The sample table holds 850,000 to 1,200,000 clones, of which about 74% were seen once. The ten top clones hold around 1.4% of the sample.

The sample consisted of memory CD4+ T cells sorted from blood. The cell subset or site label corresponds to: CD45RA-negative fraction. This sequence was found in a young man in good health.

DNA sequence: TGTGCCAGCACTACAGTGTCTGGGGCCAACGTCCTGACTTTC. This encodes CASTTVSGANVLTF. The rearranged segments are TRBV6-5 and TRBJ2-6; the D gene cannot be named for sure. The CDR3 covers 14 residues, taking in both the cysteine and the phenylalanine. Kept here is only the CDR3 DNA, which spans 42 bases and is read in frame from base 1. V loses 7 bases of germline sequence and J loses 1 base, and the interval between the two ends is 8 bases. The germline V gene encodes CDR1 MNHEY and CDR2 SVGAGI.